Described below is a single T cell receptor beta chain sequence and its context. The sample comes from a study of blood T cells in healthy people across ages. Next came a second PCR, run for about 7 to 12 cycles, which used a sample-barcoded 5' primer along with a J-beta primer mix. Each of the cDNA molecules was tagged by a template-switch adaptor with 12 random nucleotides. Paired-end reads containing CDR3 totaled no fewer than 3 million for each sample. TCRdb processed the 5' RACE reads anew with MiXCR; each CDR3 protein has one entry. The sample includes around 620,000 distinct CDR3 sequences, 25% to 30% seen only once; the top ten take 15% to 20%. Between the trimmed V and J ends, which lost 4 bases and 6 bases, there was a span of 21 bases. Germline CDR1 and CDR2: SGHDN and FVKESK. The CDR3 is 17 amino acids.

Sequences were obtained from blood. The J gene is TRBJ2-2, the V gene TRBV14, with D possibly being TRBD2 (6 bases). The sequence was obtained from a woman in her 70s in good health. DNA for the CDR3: TGTGCCAGCAGCCCGTTGACTGGAGCGGAGGGTTCCGGGGAGCTGTTTTTT. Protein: CASSPLTGAEGSGELFF. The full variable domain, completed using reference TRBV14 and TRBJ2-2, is EAGVTQFPSHSVIEKGQTVTLRCDPISGHDNLYWYRRVMGKEIKFLLHFVKESKQDESGMPNNRFLAERTGGTYSTLKVQPAELEDSGVYFCASSPLTGAEGSGELFFGEGSRLTVL.